This T cell receptor (beta chain) derives from a study of T cells in tumors after PD-1 blockade. Study context: Some patients also took daily vismodegib 150 mg during anti-PD-1 treatment.

V was shortened by 3 bases and J by 1 base, with 13 bases between the two germline ends. The CDR3 runs 15 residues. Germline-derived CDR1 and CDR2 are SNHLY and FYNNEI. Produced via immunoSEQ multiplex PCR; TCRdb's table is partial and in-frame only. The top ten hold under 50% of the sample, which has about 35,000 clones, roughly 78% seen once. The source material was PBMCs, sampled before anti-PD-1 treatment. This rearrangement joins TRBV2 to TRBJ2-7; no clear D gene. The TCR originated in a human donor with basal cell carcinoma. DNA for the CDR3: TGTGCCAGCAGTGACCGCAGGCCCCCTTCCTACGAGCAGTACTTC. Amino acid sequence: CASSDRRPPSYEQYF.